The 32 T cell receptor beta chains in this list originate from one sample, sequenced in a study of cytomegalovirus exposure and HLA in healthy donors. In the PCR, 60 Vbeta and 13 Jbeta primers were used. Sequencing used immunoSEQ multiplex PCR; TCRdb keeps in-frame clones, though not all of them. Counted here are 200,000 to 300,000 clones, around four fifths occurring once; the ten biggest clones make up more than 1.5%. Sequenced material: PBMCs. The receptors derive from a woman aged 40-49 years in good health and CMV-seropositive.

This chain links TRBV19 with TRBJ2-1; 13 nucleotides align to TRBD2. The CDR3 extends over 15 amino acids. V lost 6 bases, J lost 5 bases, and 4 bases stayed unmatched. Germline CDR1 and CDR2: LNHDA and SQIVND (reference sequence). Here the CDR3 reads CASRLAGGPNNEQFF. The CDR3 nucleotides are TGTGCCAGTAGACTAGCGGGAGGGCCCAACAATGAGCAGTTCTTC.

The rearrangement links TRBV7-3 to TRBJ2-3; weak D call: TRBD2 (5 bases). The germline V gene encodes CDR1 SGHTA and CDR2 FQGTGA. With 5 bases removed from V and 2 bases from J, the gap between germline ends came to 20 bases. CDR3 length: 17 amino acids. CDR3 in amino acids: CASSQDPGIQLTDTQYF. The CDR3 DNA sequence: TGTGCCAGCAGCCAAGACCCCGGGATACAACTCACAGATACGCAGTATTTT.

The chain combines TRBV7-6 with TRBJ2-2; 8 bases fit TRBD1. Germline V gene sequence: CDR1 SGHVS, CDR2 FNYEAQ. The length of the CDR3 is 16 residues. The V gene end was trimmed by 5 bases and the J gene end by 3 bases; junction bases not matched to a gene: 8. The CDR3 DNA reads as TGTGCCAGCAGCCCGAGGACAGGGCAAGACACCGGGGAGCTGTTTTTT. Translating gives CASSPRTGQDTGELFF. The complete variable domain, with remaining parts taken from reference TRBV7-6 and TRBJ2-2, reads GAGVSQSPRYKVTKRGQDVALRCDPISGHVSLYWYRQALGQGPEFLTYFNYEAQQDKSGLPNDRFSAERPEGSISTLTIQRTEQRDSAMYRCASSPRTGQDTGELFFGEGSRLTVL.

This clone was counted between two and nine times. The chain recombines TRBV4-2 with TRBJ1-5; the match to TRBD1 covers 7 bases. The CDR3 contains 15 residues. Unmatched junction bases numbered 2, after V lost 1 base and J lost 2 bases. Germline CDR1 and CDR2: LGHNA and YNFKEQ. The CDR3 loop reads CASSQGQGGNQPQHF. CDR3 nucleotides: TGTGCCAGCAGCCAAGGACAGGGAGGCAATCAGCCCCAGCATTTT.

V is TRBV11-3 and J is TRBJ2-5, with 11 positions matching TRBD1. Germline V lookup: CDR1 SGHNT, CDR2 YENEEA. This CDR3 is built from 17 residues. After removal of 0 bases from V and 11 bases from J, the junction contained 14 bases not matched to a gene. CDR3 region: CASSLDRNGQGAGEQYF. The CDR3 DNA is TGTGCCAGCAGCTTAGATAGGAACGGACAGGGGGCGGGTGAGCAGTACTTC.

J is TRBJ2-1 and V is TRBV28, with D possibly TRBD2 on 5 matching bases. Germline V lookup: CDR1 MDHEN, CDR2 SYDVKM. This CDR3 contains 14 residues. V was clipped by 6 bases and J by 1 base, with 10 bases between them. The CDR3 reads CASSTLESYNEQFF. The CDR3 nucleotides are TGTGCCAGCAGCACACTAGAGTCCTACAATGAGCAGTTCTTC.

The chain uses TRBV11-3 and TRBJ2-2; 8 bases align to TRBD2. V lost 8 bases, J lost 3 bases, and 8 bases stayed unmatched. The germline gives CDR1 SGHNT, CDR2 YENEEA. The CDR3 sequence is 15 residues long. CDR3 in amino acids: CASASGSSDTGELFF. For the CDR3, the DNA is TGTGCCAGCGCGAGCGGGAGTTCGGACACCGGGGAGCTGTTTTTT.

DNA of the CDR3: TGTGCCAGCAGCTCTGCAGGGTTCCAGACAGATACGCAGTATTTT. Its protein is CASSSAGFQTDTQYF. This sequence joins TRBV5-4 and TRBJ2-3; a possible D gene is TRBD1 (5 bases). Germline CDR1 SGHNT, CDR2 YYREEE (reference sequence). Trimming shortened V by 3 bases and J by 3 bases, and 14 bases separated the two germline ends. This CDR3 is built from 15 residues.

The chain uses TRBV7-9 and TRBJ1-2; the D is unclear. Between the trimmed V and J ends, which lost 2 bases and 2 bases, there was a span of 12 bases. The CDR3 loop spans 15 amino acids. From germline, CDR1 is SEHNR and CDR2 FQNEAQ (reference sequence). The CDR3, as DNA: TGTGCCAGCAGCTTATCGTTCGGGAAAAACTATGGCTACACCTTC. Translating gives CASSLSFGKNYGYTF. Supplemented by reference TRBV7-9 and TRBJ1-2, the full variable domain reads DTGVSQNPRHKITKRGQNVTFRCDPISEHNRLYWYRQTLGQGPEFLTYFQNEAQLEKSRLLSDRFSAERPKGSFSTLEIQRTEQGDSAMYLCASSLSFGKNYGYTFGSGTRLTVV.

The rearrangement joins TRBV19 to TRBJ1-1; TRBD1 aligns across 11 bases. The CDR3 extends over 16 amino acids. The trim removed 6 bases at V and 10 bases at J, leaving 16 bases unmatched. Germline V CDR1 and CDR2: LNHDA, SQIVND (reference sequence). Here the CDR3 DNA reads TGTGCCAGTAGCCCAGACGGGACAGGGGGTGTTAGTGTAGCTTTCTTT. Residues: CASSPDGTGGVSVAFF.

This chain joins TRBV5-1 and TRBJ2-5; 8 nucleotides align to TRBD1. The CDR3 has 14 residues. V lost 6 bases to trimming and J lost 5 bases; unmatched junction nucleotides: 9. Germline-derived CDR1 and CDR2 are SGHRS and YFSETQ. In DNA, the CDR3 is TGCGCCAGCACTACAGGGGGTCACCGGGAGACCCAGTACTTC. Its translation: CASTTGGHRETQYF. Based on the CDR3 plus reference TRBV5-1 and TRBJ2-5, the full variable domain is KAGVTQTPRYLIKTRGQQVTLSCSPISGHRSVSWYQQTPGQGLQFLFEYFSETQRNKGNFPGRFSGRQFSNSRSEMNVSTLELGDSALYLCASTTGGHRETQYFGPGTRLLVL.

This clone was detected once. V and J are TRBV19 and TRBJ1-5; no definite D call. V shed 5 bases and J shed 2 bases, with 7 bases lying between them. CDR1 and CDR2 from the germline V gene are LNHDA and SQIVND (reference sequence). The CDR3 totals 13 residues. The CDR3, as DNA: TGTGCCAGTAGTCACGAGGGCAATCAGCCCCAGCATTTT. As protein: CASSHEGNQPQHF.

The genes are TRBV28 and TRBJ2-7, with TRBD1 identical over 7 bases. V dropped 10 bases and J dropped 4; count of bases not matched to a gene: 13. Looked up from germline, CDR1 is MDHEN and CDR2 is SYDVKM. CDR3 size: 14 residues. CDR3 in DNA: TGTGCCATCCAGGGGGAAAACAATTTTTACGAGCAGTACTTC. Translated: CAIQGENNFYEQYF.

The V call is TRBV6-4, the J call TRBJ2-7; D is ambiguous. V was shortened by 0 bases and J by 7 bases, with 10 bases between the two germline ends. CDR3 length: 13 amino acids. Germline CDR1 is MRHNA and CDR2 is SNTAGT. DNA of the CDR3: TGTGCCAGCAGTGACTCTCTATGGCGGGAGCAGTACTTC. It specifies CASSDSLWREQYF.

The chain joins TRBV30 to TRBJ2-3; 8 bases are a match to TRBD2. The trim removed 8 bases at V and 3 bases at J, leaving 10 bases unmatched. The CDR3 runs to 14 residues. Germline-derived CDR1 and CDR2 are GTSNPN and SVGIG (reference sequence). This chain's CDR3 is CATTAGAGTDTQYF. The CDR3 DNA follows: TGTGCCACGACAGCGGGAGCGGGTACAGATACGCAGTATTTT.

This clone showed up just once. This sequence joins TRBV27 and TRBJ2-5; 10 bases match TRBD1. V shed 2 bases and J 5 bases; nucleotides not matched to a gene: 2. The CDR3 covers 14 residues. Germline V gene lookup returns CDR1 MNHEY and CDR2 SMNVEV (reference sequence). CDR3 region: CASSLDRGRETQYF. CDR3 in DNA: TGTGCCAGCAGTTTAGACAGGGGGCGGGAGACCCAGTACTTC.

This clone has more than one count but fewer than ten. The J gene is TRBJ2-7, the V gene TRBV29-1; possible D gene TRBD2, 6 bases. The CDR3 length is 12 residues. V lost 4 bases to trimming and J lost 3 bases, with 10 bases between them. The germline V gene encodes CDR1 SQVTM and CDR2 ANQGSEA. The CDR3 DNA is TGCAGCGTTGCGGGAGAAAACTACGAGCAGTACTTC. Protein product: CSVAGENYEQYF.

The rearrangement uses TRBV5-1 and TRBJ2-1, with 7 positions matching TRBD2. Germline V gene sequence: CDR1 SGHRS, CDR2 YFSETQ. J gave up 10 bases and V 0 bases, and 13 bases lay outside the gene matches. CDR3 size: 16 residues. In DNA, the CDR3 is TGCGCCAGCAGCTTGGCAGTTGCGGGAGAAGGTGAAGAGCAGTTCTTC. Translated: CASSLAVAGEGEEQFF.

The genes are TRBV2 and TRBJ1-5; D gene ambiguous. CDR1 SNHLY and CDR2 FYNNEI come from the germline V gene. Trimming cost V 3 bases and J 0 bases, with 6 bases left between them. This CDR3 region has 14 residues. The CDR3 region has the DNA TGTGCCAGCAGTGATGCACTTAGCAATCAGCCCCAGCATTTT. This gives the protein CASSDALSNQPQHF.

The V call is TRBV15, the J call TRBJ1-4; D gene unclear. With 2 bases removed from V and 0 bases from J, the gap between germline ends came to 10 bases. The CDR3 runs to 16 residues. Germline V gene lookup returns CDR1 LNHNV and CDR2 YYDKDF (reference sequence). CDR3 sequence: CATSRLPIATNEKLFF. The CDR3 bases are TGTGCCACCAGCAGACTACCCATCGCAACTAATGAAAAACTGTTTTTT.

This clone was detected a few times. The chain links TRBV27 to TRBJ1-1; no firm D call. V lost 5 bases and J 5 bases, leaving 6 bases between the germline ends. The V gene's germline CDR1 is MNHEY and CDR2 SMNVEV (reference sequence). The CDR3 runs 11 residues. For the CDR3, the DNA is TGTGCCAGCAGTCCGGGAACTGAAGCTTTCTTT. This sequence encodes CASSPGTEAFF.

J is TRBJ1-2 and V is TRBV19; the D is unclear. The CDR3 extends over 15 amino acids. Germline CDR1 LNHDA, CDR2 SQIVND (reference sequence). Trimming stripped 3 bases from V and 1 base from J, with 12 bases between. For the CDR3, the DNA is TGTGCCAGTAGTATTGAGGGAGGCGTTAACTATGGCTACACCTTC. Its translation: CASSIEGGVNYGYTF.

The chain employs TRBV6-5 and TRBJ2-7; 8 bases line up with TRBD2. The CDR3 totals 15 residues. The trim removed 0 bases at V and 2 bases at J, leaving 3 bases unmatched. The V gene's germline CDR1 is MNHEY and CDR2 SVGAGI. The CDR3 DNA sequence: TGTGCCAGCAGTTACTCAAGGCGGGGGGCCTACGAGCAGTACTTC. It translates to CASSYSRRGAYEQYF.

The genes are TRBV5-1 and TRBJ2-7; tentative D call: TRBD2 (5 bases). Trimming left V 0 bases short and J 2 bases short, with 12 bases between. The CDR3 sequence is 15 residues long. Per germline, CDR1 SGHRS and CDR2 YFSETQ. CDR3 in DNA: TGCGCCAGCAGCTTGGGAATAAGGAGGACCTACGAGCAGTACTTC. It specifies CASSLGIRRTYEQYF.

The gene calls are TRBV6-6 and TRBJ2-1; TRBD2 might be the D (5 bases). Germline CDR1 MNHNY, CDR2 SVGAGI (reference sequence). This CDR3 is 12 amino acids long. V dropped 0 bases and J dropped 14 bases, with 11 bases sitting between them. The CDR3 nucleotides are TGTGCCAGCAGTTACTCTGGACTGGAAAAGTTCTTC. Translated, it gives CASSYSGLEKFF.

This clone was seen only once. The same CDR3 is also encoded by other DNA sequences in this sample. The gene calls are TRBV30 and TRBJ2-7, with D tentatively TRBD2 (6 bases). This CDR3 is 11 amino acids long. V lost 3 bases to trimming and J lost 4 bases, with 7 bases between them. Germline V gene data show CDR1 as GTSNPN and CDR2 as SVGIG (reference sequence). CDR3 sequence reads: CAWSRGYEQYF. The CDR3 DNA reads TGTGCCTGGAGCCGGGGGTACGAGCAGTACTTC.

This clone was observed once. V and J are TRBV5-4 and TRBJ1-5; 9 bases map to TRBD1. Trimming took 4 bases from V and 5 from J; bases not matched to a gene: 10. The germline CDR1 and CDR2 sequences are SGHNT and YYREEE (reference sequence). The CDR3 is 16 residues long. CDR3 DNA: TGTGCCAGCAGCGCCGGCCCTGACAGGGGGGATCAGCCCCAGCATTTT. Amino acids: CASSAGPDRGDQPQHF.

The V call is TRBV15, the J call TRBJ1-5, with D unresolved. The CDR3 extends over 15 amino acids. Trimming removed 0 bases from V and 7 bases from J, with 13 bases in between. CDR1 and CDR2 from the germline V gene are LNHNV and YYDKDF (reference sequence). As DNA, the CDR3 is TGTGCCACCAGCAGAGATACCGGGGAGAACCAGCCCCAGCATTTT. Its protein product is CATSRDTGENQPQHF. Based on the CDR3 plus reference TRBV15 and TRBJ1-5, the full variable domain is DAMVIQNPRYQVTQFGKPVTLSCSQTLNHNVMYWYQQKSSQAPKLLFHYYDKDFNNEADTPDNFQSRRPNTSFCFLDIRSPGLGDTAMYLCATSRDTGENQPQHFGDGTRLSIL.

V gene TRBV27 combines with J gene TRBJ2-7; D not resolved. V was shortened by 4 bases and J by 6 bases, with 16 bases between the two germline ends. The V gene's germline CDR1 is MNHEY and CDR2 SMNVEV (reference sequence). CDR3 length equals 14 residues. The DNA of the CDR3 is TGTGCCAGCAGTTCCCTCCGGCTAGTTGGCGAGCAGTACTTC. Amino acids: CASSSLRLVGEQYF.

This clone was seen a few times. This rearrangement joins TRBV23-1 to TRBJ2-7, with 10 positions matching TRBD1. TRBV23-1 is reported as an ORF; its role is uncertain. The CDR3 is 13 residues long. After removal of 9 bases from V and 2 bases from J, the junction contained 4 bases not matched to a gene. CDR3 nucleotide sequence: TGCGCCAGGGGACAGGGGCAACCCTACGAGCAGTACTTC. It is translated as CARGQGQPYEQYF.

V is TRBV2 and J is TRBJ2-1, with 8 bases fitting TRBD1. This CDR3 contains 15 residues. The V gene end was trimmed by 4 bases and the J gene end by 6 bases; junction bases not matched to a gene: 8. Germline CDR1 and CDR2: SNHLY and FYNNEI. The CDR3 reads CASSVPGGLRNEQFF. The CDR3 DNA follows: TGTGCCAGCAGTGTTCCAGGGGGCTTGCGCAATGAGCAGTTCTTC.

The chain's CDR3 is CASSTDRASVYTF. The DNA of the CDR3 is TGCGCCAGCAGCACGGACAGGGCTTCTGTCTACACCTTC. The chain uses TRBV5-1 and TRBJ1-2, with 8 bases aligning to TRBD1. The CDR3 contains 13 residues. CDR1 and CDR2 (germline): SGHRS, YFSETQ. Trimming at V came to 4 bases and at J to 10 bases, leaving 9 bases not matched to a gene.